These 12 T cell receptor beta chains were all obtained from the same sample, sequenced in a study of blood T cell repertoires in COVID-19. Clones were sequenced by immunoSEQ multiplex PCR, and TCRdb holds only the in-frame ones, with some missing. Among over 200,000 clones listed, roughly nine tenths were seen once. The specimen was peripheral blood. The receptors were sampled from a middle-aged man with acute or convalescent COVID-19.

The V call is TRBV6-2 or TRBV6-3, the J call TRBJ2-5; 10 positions match TRBD2. The germline gives CDR1 MNHEY, CDR2 SVGEGT. The CDR3 covers 17 residues. V trimming: 5 bases; J trimming: 5 bases; junction bases outside the gene matches: 14. CDR3 in amino acids: CASSAPGLAPELETQYF. The CDR3 region has the DNA TGTGCCAGCAGTGCACCGGGACTAGCGCCGGAGTTGGAGACCCAGTACTTC.

This chain links TRBV30 with TRBJ1-5; 9 bases match TRBD1. Germline assignment: CDR1 GTSNPN and CDR2 SVGIG (reference sequence). This CDR3 region has 15 residues. Trimming removed 3 bases from V and 4 bases from J; junction bases left unmatched: 7. CDR3 in amino acids: CAWSLPGQGNQPQHF. The CDR3 bases are TGTGCCTGGAGCCTCCCGGGACAGGGAAATCAGCCCCAGCATTTT.

The chain links TRBV28 to TRBJ2-5, with 8 bases aligning to TRBD2. The CDR3 consists of 15 residues. The germline CDR1 and CDR2 sequences are MDHEN and SYDVKM. V was pared by 6 bases and J by 4 bases, with 10 bases of the junction left unmatched. In nucleotides, the CDR3 is TGTGCCAGCAGGCCGACCGGGACTAGAACAGAGACCCAGTACTTC. This sequence encodes CASRPTGTRTETQYF.

This sequence joins TRBV14 and TRBJ1-4; perhaps TRBD1 as D (6 bases). The CDR3 is 12 residues long. The germline V gene encodes CDR1 SGHDN and CDR2 FVKESK. Trimming took 1 base from V and 14 from J, leaving 11 bases between them. CDR3 protein: CASSQGARGLFF. In nucleotides, the CDR3 is TGTGCCAGCAGCCAAGGCGCAAGGGGGCTGTTTTTT.

This chain joins TRBV2 and TRBJ2-5; a weak D match, TRBD2 (5 bases). The CDR3 spans 13 residues. Per germline, CDR1 SNHLY and CDR2 FYNNEI. V dropped 4 bases and J dropped 5 bases, with 11 bases sitting between them. The CDR3: CASSVDRGETQYF. CDR3 sequence (DNA): TGTGCCAGCAGTGTCGACCGCGGGGAGACCCAGTACTTC.

The chain carries TRBV27 and TRBJ1-1; possibly TRBD1 for D (5 bases). Germline V gene sequence: CDR1 MNHEY, CDR2 SMNVEV (reference sequence). The CDR3 contains 15 residues. V lost 2 bases and J 1 base, leaving 11 bases between the germline ends. As DNA, the CDR3 is TGTGCCAGCAGTTTACGGGCAGGGAAGAACACTGAAGCTTTCTTT. Its protein product is CASSLRAGKNTEAFF.

This clone has only a few counts. The chain joins TRBV19 to TRBJ2-3, with 11 bases aligning to TRBD2. Germline V lookup: CDR1 LNHDA, CDR2 SQIVND (reference sequence). The CDR3 sequence is 16 residues long. The ends lost 5 bases at V and 4 bases at J; junction bases unmatched: 8. CDR3 DNA sequence: TGTGCCAGTAGTGGGACTAGCGGAGGGACCCCAGATACGCAGTATTTT. It translates to CASSGTSGGTPDTQYF. Full variable domain (missing parts from reference TRBV19 and TRBJ2-3): DGGITQSPKYLFRKEGQNVTLSCEQNLNHDAMYWYRQDPGQGLRLIYYSQIVNDFQKGDIAEGYSVSREKKESFPLTVTSAQKNPTAFYLCASSGTSGGTPDTQYFGPGTRLTVL.

A few counts support this clone. V gene TRBV3-1 (or the pseudogene TRBV3-2) combines with J gene TRBJ1-4; weak D call: TRBD1 (5 bases). Germline V lookup: CDR1 LGHDT, CDR2 YNNKEL (reference sequence). V shed 2 bases and J shed 4 bases, with 17 bases lying between them. This CDR3 has 17 amino acids. The CDR3 region is CASSQPSRGGDNEKLFF. For the CDR3, the DNA is TGTGCCAGCAGCCAACCCTCCCGCGGAGGGGATAATGAAAAACTGTTTTTT.

The V and J genes are TRBV3-1 (or the pseudogene TRBV3-2) and TRBJ2-3; no definite D call. V dropped 4 bases and J dropped 1 base, with 3 bases sitting between them. The CDR3 contains 12 residues. The V gene's germline CDR1 is LGHDT and CDR2 YNNKEL (reference sequence). The CDR3 protein is CASSPGTDTQYF. CDR3 DNA: TGTGCCAGCAGCCCCGGCACAGATACGCAGTATTTT.

The chain uses TRBV7-9 and TRBJ2-5, with D uncertain. The CDR3 loop spans 12 amino acids. CDR1 is SEHNR, CDR2 FQNEAQ, per germline (reference sequence). Trimming removed 1 base from V and 4 bases from J, with 4 bases in between. CDR3 nucleotides: TGTGCCAGCAGCTTAGAGAGAGAGACCCAGTACTTC. This encodes CASSLERETQYF.

This sequence joins TRBV7-6 and TRBJ1-1; D ambiguous. V lost 5 bases and J 0 bases, leaving 7 bases between the germline ends. Germline lookup yields CDR1 SGHVS and CDR2 FNYEAQ. The CDR3 runs to 13 residues. The CDR3 DNA reads TGTGCCAGCAGCCCTAGTCTGAACACTGAAGCTTTCTTT. Translated: CASSPSLNTEAFF.

The rearrangement uses TRBV4-3 and TRBJ2-7; 7 bases align to TRBD1. Germline V lookup: CDR1 LGHNA, CDR2 YSLEER. The CDR3 length is 18 residues. The V and J ends lost 0 bases and 2 bases, in that order; junction bases with no gene match: 13. The CDR3 bases are TGCGCCAGCAGCCAAGATTCCCCGACAGGGTCTCCCACCTACGAGCAGTACTTC. Amino acids: CASSQDSPTGSPTYEQYF.